These 22 T cell receptor beta chains originate from one sample sequenced in a study of graft-versus-host responses after intestinal transplantation. These receptors' targets are unknown. The data were produced by immunoSEQ multiplex PCR, yet TCRdb's version contains in-frame clones alone and is incomplete. The sample carries 75,000 to 100,000 clones, around 90% recorded once. Source: unstimulated CD4+ T cells sorted from spleen or lymph node cells, taken before intestinal transplant. The origin of the receptors is a human donor who received an intestinal transplant.

The rearrangement uses TRBV5-6 and TRBJ1-2; 7 positions agree with TRBD1. The germline CDR1 and CDR2 sequences are SGHDT and YYEEEE. V shed 1 base, J shed 4 bases, and the junction held 4 bases outside the gene matches. This CDR3 spans 14 amino acids. CDR3 DNA sequence: TGTGCCAGCAGCTTGATAGGGGACAGCTATGGCTACACCTTC. Its protein is CASSLIGDSYGYTF.

The rearrangement uses TRBV6-4 and TRBJ2-2, with TRBD2 identical over 7 bases. From germline, CDR1 is MRHNA and CDR2 SNTAGT. This CDR3 contains 17 residues. The trim removed 0 bases at V and 2 bases at J, leaving 6 bases unmatched. Here the CDR3 reads CASSDSPGLRNTGELFF. Here the CDR3 DNA reads TGTGCCAGCAGTGACTCCCCGGGACTACGAAACACCGGGGAGCTGTTTTTT.

V is TRBV6-6 and J is TRBJ1-2; D is perhaps TRBD1 (5 bases). The V gene's germline CDR1 is MNHNY and CDR2 SVGAGI (reference sequence). The CDR3 has 13 amino acids. The V end was cut by 7 bases, the J end by 2 bases, with 11 bases between. The CDR3 region is CASISRTNYGYTF. The CDR3 nucleotides are TGTGCCAGCATCTCAAGGACAAACTATGGCTACACCTTC.

In this sample, this clone turned up a few times. The chain links TRBV9 to TRBJ2-5; 10 nucleotides line up with TRBD2. The CDR3 sequence is 16 residues long. Losses at the gene ends were 0 bases for V and 5 bases for J; bases not matched to a gene: 7. Germline CDR1 SGDLS, CDR2 YYNGEE. DNA of the CDR3: TGTGCCAGCAGCGTAGCAGCGGGGGGGTTAGGGGAGACCCAGTACTTC. Residues: CASSVAAGGLGETQYF.

The gene calls are TRBV9 and TRBJ2-2, with D possibly matching TRBD1 (6 bases). V was clipped by 0 bases and J by 7 bases, with 10 bases between them. CDR1 SGDLS and CDR2 YYNGEE come from the germline V gene. This CDR3 region has 14 residues. The CDR3 DNA sequence: TGTGCCAGCAGCGTAGGCAGGGGTGGCGGGGAGCTGTTTTTT. Encoded protein: CASSVGRGGGELFF.

V usage is TRBV11-2 and J usage is TRBJ1-1; D unclear. In germline, CDR1 is SGHAT, CDR2 FQNNGV. Trimming cost V 5 bases and J 0 bases, with 13 bases left between them. The CDR3 is 15 residues long. CDR3 in amino acids: CASSQRTAMNTEAFF. In DNA, the CDR3 is TGTGCCAGCAGCCAGCGGACCGCCATGAACACTGAAGCTTTCTTT. Drawing the rest from reference TRBV11-2 and TRBJ1-1, the complete variable domain is EAGVAQSPRYKIIEKRQSVAFWCNPISGHATLYWYQQILGQGPKLLIQFQNNGVVDDSQLPKDRFSAERLKGVDSTLKIQPAKLEDSAVYLCASSQRTAMNTEAFFGQGTRLTVV.

The chain links TRBV2 to TRBJ1-5; 8 bases fit TRBD1. This CDR3 contains 13 residues. The germline gives CDR1 SNHLY, CDR2 FYNNEI. V lost 6 bases, J lost 5 bases, and 3 bases stayed unmatched. The CDR3 DNA reads as TGTGCCAGCAGGAACAGGGGGGATCAGCCCCAGCATTTT. Amino acid sequence: CASRNRGDQPQHF. The whole variable domain, filled in from reference TRBV2 and TRBJ1-5, reads EPEVTQTPSHQVTQMGQEVILRCVPISNHLYFYWYRQILGQKVEFLVSFYNNEISEKSEIFDDQFSVERPDGSNFTLKIRSTKLEDSAMYFCASRNRGDQPQHFGDGTRLSIL.

This CDR3 is CASRAGLAGSQETQYF. In DNA form, the CDR3 reads TGTGCCAGCAGGGCCGGACTAGCGGGATCTCAAGAGACCCAGTACTTC. The rearrangement links TRBV5-4 to TRBJ2-5; 12 nucleotides match TRBD2. CDR1 is SGHNT and CDR2 is YYREEE in the germline V gene (reference sequence). This CDR3 has 16 residues. The V segment lost 5 bases and the J segment 2 bases; nucleotides outside the gene matches: 7.

V is TRBV10-3 and J is TRBJ1-2; TRBD1 aligns across 7 bases. Trimming took 4 bases from V and 4 from J; bases not matched to a gene: 0. In germline, CDR1 is ENHRY, CDR2 SYGVKD. There are 12 residues in the CDR3. The CDR3 here is CAISGTGYGYTF. The CDR3 nucleotides read TGTGCCATCAGTGGGACAGGCTATGGCTACACCTTC.

The V and J genes are TRBV28 and TRBJ2-2; D unclear. The V end lost 6 bases, the J end lost 6 bases, and 8 bases lay between the germline ends. The CDR3 covers 12 residues. CDR1 is MDHEN and CDR2 is SYDVKM in the germline V gene. CDR3 sequence: CASRIGAGELFF. The CDR3 DNA is TGTGCCAGCAGGATAGGAGCCGGGGAGCTGTTTTTT.

This clone has a single count. This chain's CDR3 is CASSYRTQGGNSPLHF. The CDR3 coding sequence is TGTGCCAGCAGTTACCGGACACAGGGGGGTAATTCACCCCTCCACTTT. The V call is TRBV6-5, the J call TRBJ1-6, with 8 nucleotides matching TRBD1. Losses at the gene ends were 2 bases for V and 6 bases for J; bases not matched to a gene: 6. The CDR3 spans 16 residues. From germline, CDR1 is MNHEY and CDR2 SVGAGI.

This chain uses TRBV11-3 with TRBJ1-4; possibly TRBD1 for D (6 bases). Germline assignment: CDR1 SGHNT and CDR2 YENEEA. The CDR3 has 16 residues. The germline V and J ends were trimmed by 4 bases and 2 bases, with 14 bases remaining between them. Here the CDR3 reads CASSSGLGATNEKLFF. CDR3 bases: TGTGCCAGCAGCTCAGGCTTGGGGGCCACTAATGAAAAACTGTTTTTT.

This chain links TRBV5-1 with TRBJ2-3; D unclear. Trimming took off 0 bases at V and 5 bases at J, with 4 bases between the two ends. Per the germline V gene, CDR1 is SGHRS and CDR2 is YFSETQ. This CDR3 has 12 amino acids. The CDR3 nucleotides read TGCGCCAGCAGCTTGGCCATAGATACGCAGTATTTT. It specifies CASSLAIDTQYF.

In its sample, this clone was seen a few times. The genes are TRBV7-2 and TRBJ2-2; weak D call: TRBD1 (7 bases). V was pared by 0 bases and J by 3 bases, with 8 bases between. CDR3 length equals 15 residues. Looked up from germline, CDR1 is SGHTA and CDR2 is FQGNSA. CDR3 loop: CASSLARGDTGELFF. CDR3 nucleotides: TGTGCCAGCAGCTTAGCCAGGGGGGACACCGGGGAGCTGTTTTTT.

The chain links TRBV4-2 to TRBJ2-7; a weak D match, TRBD2 (6 bases). Trimming removed 2 bases from V and 3 bases from J, with 20 bases in between. The CDR3 runs 17 residues. The germline gives CDR1 LGHNA, CDR2 YNFKEQ. CDR3 sequence reads: CASSQLSFGTAIYEQYF. The CDR3 nucleotides are TGTGCCAGCAGCCAATTAAGTTTCGGGACTGCAATCTACGAGCAGTACTTC.

V and J are TRBV7-6 and TRBJ2-3; D remains ambiguous. Germline V gives CDR1 SGHVS, CDR2 FNYEAQ. The CDR3 totals 12 residues. Between the trimmed V and J ends, which lost 2 bases and 6 bases, there was a span of 6 bases. CDR3 loop: CASSLRLDTQYF. For the CDR3, the DNA is TGTGCCAGCAGCTTAAGACTGGATACGCAGTATTTT.

The genes are TRBV11-1 and TRBJ2-3, with D perhaps TRBD2 (5 bases). The CDR3 is made up of 16 amino acids. Germline CDR1 reads SGHAT; CDR2 reads FQDESV (reference sequence). Trimming removed 7 bases at V and 1 base at J, with 18 bases between. This CDR3 reads CASTKHGGVGTDTQYF. The CDR3, as DNA: TGTGCCAGCACAAAACACGGAGGAGTCGGCACAGATACGCAGTATTTT.

This sequence joins TRBV6-1 and TRBJ2-7; 9 positions agree with TRBD1. V gave up 2 bases and J gave up 5 bases; unmatched junction bases: 7. Per germline, CDR1 MNHNS and CDR2 SASEGT. This CDR3 contains 15 residues. The CDR3 loop reads CASSERGTGRDEQYF. The DNA of the CDR3 is TGTGCCAGCAGTGAAAGGGGGACAGGGAGGGACGAGCAGTACTTC.

This clone occurred a few times. The V call is TRBV10-1, the J call TRBJ2-2; a possible D gene is TRBD2 (6 bases). The V end was cut by 6 bases, the J end by 6 bases, with 11 bases between. The germline V gene has CDR1 WNHNN and CDR2 SYGVQD (reference sequence). The CDR3 is 13 amino acids. Here the CDR3 reads CASRRDQAGELFF. CDR3 in DNA: TGCGCCAGCAGGCGGGATCAGGCCGGGGAGCTGTTTTTT.

The rearrangement links TRBV11-3 to TRBJ2-1; D is possibly TRBD2 (6 bases). CDR1 and CDR2 (germline): SGHNT, YENEEA. V was clipped by 4 bases and J by 6 bases, with 22 bases between them. CDR3 size: 17 residues. The DNA of the CDR3 is TGTGCCAGCAGCTCGACCCCCGGGACTGTCCGTGTCAATGAGCAGTTCTTC. Protein sequence: CASSSTPGTVRVNEQFF.

The chain uses TRBV9 and TRBJ2-1, with 10 bases aligning to TRBD1. The trim removed 0 bases at V and 8 bases at J, leaving 11 bases unmatched. The germline V gene has CDR1 SGDLS and CDR2 YYNGEE. This CDR3 contains 17 residues. DNA for the CDR3: TGTGCCAGCAGCGTAGGTCCCCCGGGACAGGGGTACCATGAGCAGTTCTTC. Amino acid sequence: CASSVGPPGQGYHEQFF.

On this clone: The junction does not match germline at one end; this may be a read error. The sample contains more than one DNA sequence encoding this CDR3. V and J are TRBV19 and TRBJ1-2; the match to TRBD1 covers 8 bases. This CDR3 is built from 15 residues. The V gene's germline CDR1 is LNHDA and CDR2 SQIVND (reference sequence). The CDR3 spells CASEPGGLYIYGYTF. The CDR3, as DNA: TGCGCCAGTGAGCCAGGGGGCTTATATATCTATGGCTACACCTTC.